This T cell receptor beta chain was recorded in a study of monozygotic twins with inflammatory bowel disease. One entry per CDR3 protein, without DNA, is what TCRdb gives after re-calling the 5' RACE reads. Its table records fewer than 450,000 distinct CDR3 sequences. Germline V gene lookup returns CDR1 LGHNA and CDR2 YSLEER. The CDR3 contains 19 residues. Input material: blood. The chain is built from TRBV4-3 and TRBJ2-3; TCRdb picks TRBD1, but there is no DNA to check that call. This clonotype was sampled from a human donor with ulcerative colitis or Crohn's disease, or a healthy co-twin of an affected twin (not recorded which). Here the CDR3 reads CASSQGGGGSQPLTDTQYF.